These 26 T cell receptor beta chains were all obtained from the same sample, sequenced in a study of technical replicates of blood from a few donors. Generated by immunoSEQ multiplex PCR, the TCRdb table keeps only in-frame clones and is missing some. The data hold 70,000 or so clones, with roughly 91% observed a single time. Sequenced input: T cells isolated from PBMCs. The source is a human donor in good health. Some clones in this sample may be carry-over from other donors' samples.

V gene TRBV29-1 combines with J gene TRBJ2-7, with TRBD2 identical over 9 bases. Unmatched junction bases numbered 3, after V lost 4 bases and J lost 2 bases. In germline, CDR1 is SQVTM, CDR2 ANQGSEA. There are 13 residues in the CDR3. DNA for the CDR3: TGCAGCGTTGCTCTAGCGGGGACCTACGAGCAGTACTTC. Translating gives CSVALAGTYEQYF.

This sequence joins TRBV7-3 and TRBJ1-3, with 9 bases aligning to TRBD1. Germline trimming cut 1 base from V and 8 bases from J; bases unmatched to any gene: 9. The CDR3 has 16 residues. Germline V CDR1 and CDR2: SGHTA, FQGTGA. The CDR3 protein is CASSLKDRGAKDTIYF. Here the CDR3 DNA reads TGTGCCAGCAGCTTAAAAGACAGGGGGGCGAAGGACACCATATATTTT. Full variable domain (outside the CDR3, taken from reference TRBV7-3 and TRBJ1-3): GAGVSQTPSNKVTEKGKYVELRCDPISGHTALYWYRQSLGQGPEFLIYFQGTGAADDSGLPNDRFFAVRPEGSVSTLKIQRTERGDSAVYLCASSLKDRGAKDTIYFGEGSWLTVV.

The V call is TRBV10-2, the J call TRBJ2-3; TRBD1 is a possible D gene (5 bases). Trimming removed 6 bases from V and 1 base from J, with 17 bases in between. Per germline, CDR1 WSHSY and CDR2 SAAADI. The CDR3 extends over 16 amino acids. As DNA, the CDR3 is TGCGCCAGCAGGGGGCTTATAGCTCCTCGCACAGATACGCAGTATTTT. Protein sequence: CASRGLIAPRTDTQYF.

The rearrangement links TRBV4-2 to TRBJ1-2, with TRBD1 matching 10 bases. The CDR3 has 15 amino acids. Trimming removed 2 bases from V and 6 bases from J; junction bases left unmatched: 6. Germline V gives CDR1 LGHNA, CDR2 YNFKEQ. The CDR3 DNA sequence: TGTGCCAGCAGCCAAAGACAGACAGGGGGCGATGGCTACACCTTC. This codes for CASSQRQTGGDGYTF.

In its sample, this clone was seen once. The chain carries TRBV19 and TRBJ2-7, with D possibly TRBD2 on 5 matching bases. Germline CDR1 LNHDA, CDR2 SQIVND (reference sequence). The CDR3 loop spans 15 amino acids. Trimming took 1 base from V and 4 from J, leaving 14 bases between them. CDR3 DNA: TGTGCCAGTAGTATAGTAAGCGGAGATACGTACGAGCAGTACTTC. It yields the protein CASSIVSGDTYEQYF.

The chain is built from TRBV4-2 and TRBJ2-5; a possible D gene is TRBD2 (5 bases). Per germline, CDR1 LGHNA and CDR2 YNFKEQ. The CDR3 length is 16 residues. V dropped 0 bases and J dropped 5 bases, with 16 bases sitting between them. Here the CDR3 DNA reads TGTGCCAGCAGCCAAGAGCCCCCAGTTGGCGGGGAGACCCAGTACTTC. Translating gives CASSQEPPVGGETQYF.

In DNA form, the CDR3 reads TGTGCCAGCAGCTCCGAACAGCGGGAGGACTACAATGAGCAGTTCTTC. It encodes CASSSEQREDYNEQFF. The genes are TRBV7-2 and TRBJ2-1, with TRBD2 matching over 9 bases. The CDR3 sequence is 16 residues long. Germline V gene lookup returns CDR1 SGHTA and CDR2 FQGNSA. V shed 4 bases and J 3 bases; nucleotides not matched to a gene: 7.

In this sample, this clone turned up once. The V and J genes are TRBV6-6 and TRBJ1-1; 8 nucleotides match TRBD1. The CDR3 loop spans 14 amino acids. The germline gives CDR1 MNHNY, CDR2 SVGAGI (reference sequence). J gave up 4 bases and V 4 bases, and 5 bases lay outside the gene matches. The CDR3 nucleotides read TGTGCCAGCAGTTCGGACAGGGCTCCCACTGAAGCTTTCTTT. It yields the protein CASSSDRAPTEAFF.

This clone was counted between two and nine times. This chain joins TRBV19 and TRBJ1-1; D not resolved. CDR3 length equals 11 residues. Germline V lookup: CDR1 LNHDA, CDR2 SQIVND (reference sequence). V was cut by 7 bases and J by 9 bases, with 12 bases left in between. The CDR3 spells CASTVGYQAFF. CDR3 coding DNA: TGTGCCAGTACCGTCGGGTATCAAGCTTTCTTT.

The chain combines TRBV28 with TRBJ1-1; D perhaps matches TRBD1 (6 bases). V was cut by 8 bases and J by 1 base, with 26 bases left in between. This CDR3 spans 18 amino acids. Germline V gives CDR1 MDHEN, CDR2 SYDVKM. CDR3: CASPRSETGSYRNTEAFF. CDR3 DNA sequence: TGTGCCAGCCCTCGCTCCGAGACAGGATCCTACAGGAACACTGAAGCTTTCTTT.

This rearrangement joins TRBV5-6 to TRBJ2-1; a possible D gene is TRBD2 (5 bases). The germline V gene has CDR1 SGHDT and CDR2 YYEEEE. Trimming stripped 4 bases from V and 4 bases from J, with 18 bases between. The CDR3 loop spans 16 amino acids. As DNA, the CDR3 is TGTGCCAGCAGCCGAAGAGGGTCTGGGCCTTACAATGAGCAGTTCTTC. Protein product: CASSRRGSGPYNEQFF.

V usage is TRBV2 and J usage is TRBJ1-2; tentative D call: TRBD1 (6 bases). The length of the CDR3 is 12 residues. From germline, CDR1 is SNHLY and CDR2 FYNNEI. V was clipped by 8 bases and J by 12 bases, with 19 bases between them. CDR3: CASRTGLGDNTF. CDR3 nucleotides: TGTGCCAGCCGCACGGGGTTAGGGGACAACACCTTC.

CDR3 amino acids: CASSIRVSATSYEQYF. The CDR3 DNA reads as TGTGCCAGTAGTATACGGGTTAGCGCAACCTCCTACGAGCAGTACTTC. This chain links TRBV19 with TRBJ2-7; TRBD2 might be the D (5 bases). The CDR3 spans 16 residues. V lost 2 bases to trimming and J lost 0 bases, with 14 bases between them. From germline, CDR1 is LNHDA and CDR2 SQIVND (reference sequence).

The chain links TRBV5-4 to TRBJ1-3; D is unclear. Deletions cut 4 bases from V and 0 bases from J, with 8 bases between. Germline V lookup: CDR1 SGHNT, CDR2 YYREEE (reference sequence). The CDR3 has 14 amino acids. The CDR3 loop reads CASSPGYSGNTIYF. Written as DNA, the CDR3 is TGTGCCAGCAGCCCAGGATACTCTGGAAACACCATATATTTT.

V gene TRBV15 combines with J gene TRBJ1-1, with D unresolved. The CDR3 sequence is 18 residues long. With 6 bases removed from V and 3 bases from J, the gap between germline ends came to 26 bases. Germline V CDR1 and CDR2: LNHNV, YYDKDF (reference sequence). The chain's CDR3 is CATSDQKLEMEIDTEAFF. The CDR3 region has the DNA TGTGCCACCAGTGACCAAAAGTTGGAGATGGAGATAGACACTGAAGCTTTCTTT.

V is TRBV5-8 and J is TRBJ1-6, with a possible D match to TRBD1 (6 bases). The length of the CDR3 is 15 residues. V gave up 2 bases and J gave up 8 bases, with 14 bases separating them. CDR1 is SGHTS, CDR2 YDEGEE, per germline. CDR3 nucleotide sequence: TGTGCCAGCAGCTTCTCCGGGGGGCAACATTCACCCCTCCACTTT. It yields the protein CASSFSGGQHSPLHF.

The rearrangement links TRBV19 to TRBJ2-7; a possible D gene is TRBD1 (5 bases). From germline, CDR1 is LNHDA and CDR2 SQIVND (reference sequence). This CDR3 contains 14 residues. The V gene lost 6 bases and the J gene lost 0 bases, with 12 bases spanning the gap. The chain's CDR3 is CASRRTSSSYEQYF. Here the CDR3 DNA reads TGTGCCAGTAGGAGGACAAGTAGCTCCTACGAGCAGTACTTC.

This clone was counted once. The chain uses TRBV10-3 and TRBJ2-5; 10 bases fit TRBD2. CDR3 size: 18 residues. Germline CDR1 and CDR2: ENHRY and SYGVKD. V was clipped by 2 bases and J by 2 bases; unmatched bases: 11. This CDR3 reads CAISEPGLAGAGQETQYF. The CDR3 DNA reads as TGTGCCATCAGTGAGCCGGGGCTAGCGGGAGCGGGTCAAGAGACCCAGTACTTC.

This clone has a single count. The chain recombines TRBV5-8 with TRBJ1-1; D is unclear. The CDR3 sequence is 11 residues long. Looked up from germline, CDR1 is SGHTS and CDR2 is YDEGEE. V was shortened by 4 bases and J by 9 bases, with 10 bases between the two germline ends. CDR3: CASSAAGKAFF. CDR3 DNA sequence: TGTGCCAGCAGCGCTGCGGGTAAAGCTTTCTTT. Drawing the rest from reference TRBV5-8 and TRBJ1-1, the complete variable domain is EAGVTQSPTHLIKTRGQQATLRCSPISGHTSVYWYQQALGLGLQFLLWYDEGEERNRGNFPPRFSGRQFPNYSSELNVNALELEDSALYLCASSAAGKAFFGQGTRLTVV.

This clone has just a few counts. The chain couples TRBV6-5 to TRBJ1-1; no firm D call. The V gene's germline CDR1 is MNHEY and CDR2 SVGAGI. The CDR3 is 16 residues long. The germline V and J ends were trimmed by 2 bases and 0 bases, with 13 bases remaining between them. The CDR3 coding sequence is TGTGCCAGCAGTTACGGAAGCGTGCAGCTGAACACTGAAGCTTTCTTT. It specifies CASSYGSVQLNTEAFF.

The chain links TRBV5-6 to TRBJ1-1, with D tentatively TRBD1 (5 bases). The CDR3 is 13 residues long. Germline CDR1 and CDR2: SGHDT and YYEEEE. The germline V and J ends were trimmed by 1 base and 1 base, with 5 bases remaining between them. CDR3 amino acids: CASSLQGNTEAFF. The CDR3 coding sequence is TGTGCCAGCAGCTTGCAGGGGAACACTGAAGCTTTCTTT. The full variable domain, with the rest looked up from reference TRBV5-6 and TRBJ1-1, is DAGVTQSPTHLIKTRGQQVTLRCSPKSGHDTVSWYQQALGQGPQFIFQYYEEEERQRGNFPDRFSGHQFPNYSSELNVNALLLGDSALYLCASSLQGNTEAFFGQGTRLTVV.

The chain uses TRBV6-6 and TRBJ1-2, with TRBD1 matching over 7 bases. Germline trimming cut 2 bases from V and 7 bases from J; bases unmatched to any gene: 10. Germline assignment: CDR1 MNHNY and CDR2 SVGAGI (reference sequence). The CDR3 totals 15 residues. CDR3 DNA: TGTGCCAGCAGTTACCGGGCAGGGGGTATTGGTGGCTACACCTTC. This codes for CASSYRAGGIGGYTF.

The chain combines TRBV7-9 with TRBJ2-1, with 12 bases that match TRBD1. CDR1 SEHNR and CDR2 FQNEAQ come from the germline V gene (reference sequence). The CDR3 runs to 19 residues. The junction had 15 bases not matched to a gene; V was cut back by 4 bases and J by 5 bases. CDR3 amino acids: CASSYLRDRGLRGNNEQFF. For the CDR3, the DNA is TGTGCCAGCAGCTATCTCCGGGACAGGGGGCTAAGGGGGAACAATGAGCAGTTCTTC.

The genes are TRBV10-3 and TRBJ2-7; TRBD1 agrees at 8 bases. The V gene end was trimmed by 3 bases and the J gene end by 1 base; junction bases not matched to a gene: 5. The germline V gene has CDR1 ENHRY and CDR2 SYGVKD. This CDR3 is 15 amino acids long. CDR3 DNA: TGTGCCATCAGTGAAATTCGGGACAGGTCCTACGAGCAGTACTTC. Protein sequence: CAISEIRDRSYEQYF.

CDR3 region: CASSVAGQGLYEQYF. CDR3 DNA sequence: TGTGCCAGCAGCGTAGCTGGACAGGGTTTATACGAGCAGTACTTC. This sequence joins TRBV9 and TRBJ2-7; 8 positions agree with TRBD1. The CDR3 has 15 residues. The germline V gene encodes CDR1 SGDLS and CDR2 YYNGEE. Trimming at V came to 0 bases and at J to 4 bases, leaving 6 bases not matched to a gene. The variable domain in full, completed from reference TRBV9 and TRBJ2-7, reads DSGVTQTPKHLITATGQRVTLRCSPRSGDLSVYWYQQSLDQGLQFLIQYYNGEERAKGNILERFSAQQFPDLHSELNLSSLELGDSALYFCASSVAGQGLYEQYFGPGTRLTVT.

The J gene is TRBJ2-5, the V gene TRBV5-4, with D perhaps TRBD2 (7 bases). V was clipped by 4 bases and J by 3 bases, with 22 bases between them. From germline, CDR1 is SGHNT and CDR2 YYREEE (reference sequence). This CDR3 is 17 amino acids long. The CDR3 here is CASSPPGGGSTKETQYF. CDR3 nucleotides: TGTGCCAGCAGCCCCCCCGGGGGCGGGAGTACTAAAGAGACCCAGTACTTC.